This T cell receptor (gamma chain) stems from a study of intestinal T cells in coeliac disease (dated by TCRdb to 2020 to 2022). In the study overall: In the TRG cohort, the mean age of coeliac patients was roughly 15 years compared with around 55 years for controls, so the coeliac patients were much younger than the controls. The TCR-delta (TRD) cohort comprised duodenal biopsies from 11 coeliac disease patients and 11 non-coeliac controls. Duodenal biopsies from about 35 coeliac disease patients and approximately 21 non-coeliac controls were included in a second, larger TCR-gamma (TRG) cohort. The study at large found these results: The coeliac group and the control group were significantly different in age, but an analysis split by age did not give significant classification. Of around 54 biopsies, around 50 (roughly 94%) were correctly classified by TRG clustering, which had a reported leave-one-out accuracy of about 90%. FFPE-derived DNA was found to be relatively degraded, and loss of a proportion of TCR sequences in each sample was likely caused by this degradation. There was no way to tell repeated CDR3 amino acid sequences apart from PCR duplicates. In training, clustering based on TRD kmers put every one of the 22 biopsies in the right class, and the leave-one-out accuracy was reported as 91%.

V and J are trimmed by 12 bases and 4 bases, and the gene matches miss 6 bases of the junction. The CDR3 sequence holds 10 residues, the cysteine and phenylalanine included. Kept here is only the CDR3 DNA, which spans 30 bases and is read in frame from base 1. In the germline V gene (reference sequence), CDR1 corresponds to VTNTFY and CDR2 to YDVSTARD. Genomic DNA was extracted with the QIAamp DNA FFPE tissue kit from ten 5-um FFPE scrolls per case. Fully anonymised formalin-fixed paraffin-embedded duodenal biopsies surplus to diagnostic needs were used to test TCR repertoire-based classification of coeliac disease. As concerns this clone: The clone's antigen remains unknown. Per-nucleotide qualities are absent, and no much larger clonotype sits a single base away.

The library came from multiplex PCR. The sequencer listed for this sample is Ion Torrent PGM. TRG repertoires were amplified from around 0.2 ug of biopsy DNA using the LymphoTrack kit, whose primers carry Illumina adapters. TRG amplicons were cleaned up with AMPure XP beads, measured on a 2100 Bioanalyzer, and combined in equimolar amounts. An Ion PGM instrument was used to sequence the TRG libraries. In the authors' own workflow: Reads in which more than 10% of nucleotides fell below the per-patient third-quartile quality score were removed with FastX. Reads were aligned with IMGT/HighV-QUEST to assign V, D and J genes, identify CDR3 regions and assess functionality. Sequences were converted to amino acids, and every sequence predicted to be non-functional was removed. CDR3s were broken into kmers both with and without positional annotation, kmer frequencies were analysed by PCA, and samples were clustered using each of the 1023 combinations of PCs 1-10. Classification was validated by leave-one-out cross-validation, in which parameters were re-optimised on the remaining samples each time. Shannon diversity was computed with the vegan R package from repeated random subsamples equal to the lowest read count. The public reads were reprocessed by TCRdb using CATT, and rows of matching DNA were later combined. The V and J calls reflect TCRdb's pipeline rather than the authors' work. The sample contains over 1,500 gamma-chain clones, about 50% of them found a single time. The top ten constitute roughly 8% of the sample.

This receptor was identified in a human donor with celiac disease. This chain joins TRGV3 to TRGJ1 or TRGJ2. What was sequenced was a duodenal biopsy. Read as DNA, the sequence is TGTGCCGACCTGTATTATAAGAAACTCTTT. It translates to CADLYYKKLF.